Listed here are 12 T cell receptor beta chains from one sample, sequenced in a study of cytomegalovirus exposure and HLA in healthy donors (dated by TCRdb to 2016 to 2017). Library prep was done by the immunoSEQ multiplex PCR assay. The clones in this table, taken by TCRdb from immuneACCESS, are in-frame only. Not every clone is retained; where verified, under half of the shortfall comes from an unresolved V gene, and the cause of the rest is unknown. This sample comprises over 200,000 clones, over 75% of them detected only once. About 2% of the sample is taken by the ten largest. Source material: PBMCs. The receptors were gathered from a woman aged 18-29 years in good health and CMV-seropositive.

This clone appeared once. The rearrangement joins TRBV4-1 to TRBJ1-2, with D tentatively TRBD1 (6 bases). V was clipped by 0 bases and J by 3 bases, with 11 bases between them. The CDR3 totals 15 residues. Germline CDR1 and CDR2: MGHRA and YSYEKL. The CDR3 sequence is CASSQEGGPYYGYTF. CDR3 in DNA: TGCGCCAGCAGCCAAGAGGGGGGGCCCTACTATGGCTACACCTTC.

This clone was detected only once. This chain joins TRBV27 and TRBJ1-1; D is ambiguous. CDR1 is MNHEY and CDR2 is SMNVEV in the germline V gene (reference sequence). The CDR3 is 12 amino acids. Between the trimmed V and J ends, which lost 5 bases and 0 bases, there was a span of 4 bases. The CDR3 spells CASSQMNTEAFF. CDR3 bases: TGTGCCAGCAGTCAGATGAACACTGAAGCTTTCTTT.

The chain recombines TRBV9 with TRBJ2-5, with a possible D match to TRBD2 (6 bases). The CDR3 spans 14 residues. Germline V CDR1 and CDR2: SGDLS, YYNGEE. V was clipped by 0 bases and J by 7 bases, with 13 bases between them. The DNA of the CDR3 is TGTGCCAGCAGCGTAGGTCTAGCGAAGGGGACCCAGTACTTC. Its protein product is CASSVGLAKGTQYF.

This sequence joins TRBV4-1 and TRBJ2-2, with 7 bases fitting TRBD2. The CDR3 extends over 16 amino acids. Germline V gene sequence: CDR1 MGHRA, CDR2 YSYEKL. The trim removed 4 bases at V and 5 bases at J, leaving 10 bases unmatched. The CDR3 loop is CASSPGGGRGTGELFF. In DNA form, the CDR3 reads TGCGCCAGCAGCCCGGGAGGCGGGAGAGGTACCGGGGAGCTGTTTTTT.

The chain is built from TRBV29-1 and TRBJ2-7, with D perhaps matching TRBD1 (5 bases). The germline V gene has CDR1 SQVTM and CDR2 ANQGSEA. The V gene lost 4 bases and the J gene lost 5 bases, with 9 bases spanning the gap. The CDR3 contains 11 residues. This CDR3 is CSVGGAHEQYF. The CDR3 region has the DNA TGCAGCGTTGGTGGGGCCCACGAGCAGTACTTC.

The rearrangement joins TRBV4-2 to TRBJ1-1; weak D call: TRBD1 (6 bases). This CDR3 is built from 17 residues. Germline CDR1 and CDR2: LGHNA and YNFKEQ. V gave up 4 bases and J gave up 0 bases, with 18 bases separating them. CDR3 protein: CASSPNAGTLMNTEAFF. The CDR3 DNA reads TGTGCCAGCAGCCCTAATGCCGGGACACTCATGAACACTGAAGCTTTCTTT.

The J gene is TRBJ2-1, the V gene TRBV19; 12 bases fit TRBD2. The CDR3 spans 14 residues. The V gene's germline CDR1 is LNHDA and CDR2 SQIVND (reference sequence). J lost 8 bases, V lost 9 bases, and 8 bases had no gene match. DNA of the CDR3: TGTGCCAGGACCCGACTAGCGGGAGACTATGAGCAGTTCTTC. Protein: CARTRLAGDYEQFF. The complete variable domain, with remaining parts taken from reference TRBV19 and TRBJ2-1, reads DGGITQSPKYLFRKEGQNVTLSCEQNLNHDAMYWYRQDPGQGLRLIYYSQIVNDFQKGDIAEGYSVSREKKESFPLTVTSAQKNPTAFYLCARTRLAGDYEQFFGPGTRLTVL.

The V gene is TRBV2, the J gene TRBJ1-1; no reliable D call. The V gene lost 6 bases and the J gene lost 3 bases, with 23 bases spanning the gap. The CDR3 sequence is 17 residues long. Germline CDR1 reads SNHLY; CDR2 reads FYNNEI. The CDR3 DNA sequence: TGTGCCAGCAGAGATCTAGGAGGGAATACGCTCGACACTGAAGCTTTCTTT. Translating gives CASRDLGGNTLDTEAFF.

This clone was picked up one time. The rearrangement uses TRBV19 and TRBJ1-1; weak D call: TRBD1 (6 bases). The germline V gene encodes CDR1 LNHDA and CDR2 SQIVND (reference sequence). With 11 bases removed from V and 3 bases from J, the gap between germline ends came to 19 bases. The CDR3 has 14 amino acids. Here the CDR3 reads CALRGGLVDTEAFF. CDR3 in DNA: TGTGCCCTTAGGGGGGGGCTGGTGGACACTGAAGCTTTCTTT.

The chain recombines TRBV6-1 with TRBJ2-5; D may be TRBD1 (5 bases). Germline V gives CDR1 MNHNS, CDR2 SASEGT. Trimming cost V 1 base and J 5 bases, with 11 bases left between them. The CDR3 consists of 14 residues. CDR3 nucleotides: TGTGCCAGCAGTGAAGGGGGCAAAAGGGAGACCCAGTACTTC. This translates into CASSEGGKRETQYF.

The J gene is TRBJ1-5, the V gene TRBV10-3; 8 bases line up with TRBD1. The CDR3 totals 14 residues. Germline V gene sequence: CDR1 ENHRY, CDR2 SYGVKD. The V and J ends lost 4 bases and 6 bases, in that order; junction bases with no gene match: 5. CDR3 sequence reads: CAISVGQDFQPQHF. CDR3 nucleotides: TGTGCCATCAGTGTGGGACAGGATTTTCAGCCCCAGCATTTT.

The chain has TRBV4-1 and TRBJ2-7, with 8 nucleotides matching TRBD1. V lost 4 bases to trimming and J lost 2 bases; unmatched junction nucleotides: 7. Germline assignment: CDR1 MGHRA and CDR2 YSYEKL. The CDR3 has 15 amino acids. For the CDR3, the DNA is TGCGCCAGCAGCCCCGGACAGGGAGGCACCTACGAGCAGTACTTC. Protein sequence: CASSPGQGGTYEQYF.